This T cell receptor beta chain appears in the sequencing data of a study of blood T cell repertoires in COVID-19. Study summary: Sites in the United States, Italy and Spain provided acute and convalescent COVID-19 samples. T cells, B-cell-depleted T cells, or PBMCs provided the cDNA or gDNA that served as material.

Germline assignment: CDR1 WSHSY and CDR2 SAAADI. Trimming stripped 6 bases from V and 9 bases from J, with 18 bases between. The CDR3 extends over 13 amino acids. In the original analysis: Reference gene primer amplification gave nucleated cell count estimates. Measured with immunoSEQ multiplex PCR; TCRdb has only the in-frame clones, and not every one. V and J calls and clone size are given by that table; D and trimming were obtained from the DNA. This sample has about 67,000 clones; 75% to 90% occur once, and the top ten carry 5.2%. The TCR originated in a middle-aged man with active COVID-19. The sequenced sample was peripheral blood. The chain joins TRBV10-2 to TRBJ2-7, with D tentatively TRBD1 (6 bases). In nucleotides, the CDR3 is TGCGCCAGCAGCCTCGGCGAGGGGGAAGGGCAGTACTTC. Translating it yields CASSLGEGEGQYF.